The next 9 T cell receptor beta chains were all read from a single sample in a study of cytomegalovirus exposure and HLA in healthy donors. It was with 60 Vbeta and 13 Jbeta primers that the PCR ran. Using immunoSEQ multiplex PCR, the repertoire was profiled, and TCRdb retains in-frame clones only, with some absent. The repertoire holds roughly 100,000 clones, with around 69% as singletons. The sequencing input was PBMCs. The receptors originated from a woman aged 60-75 years in good health and CMV-seropositive.

The chain recombines TRBV9 with TRBJ2-5; 8 bases align to TRBD1. The germline CDR1 and CDR2 sequences are SGDLS and YYNGEE. The CDR3 runs to 15 residues. V lost 4 bases, J lost 2 bases, and 7 bases stayed unmatched. The DNA of the CDR3 is TGTGCCAGCAGCAACCACAGGGGGAATCAAGAGACCCAGTACTTC. Protein: CASSNHRGNQETQYF. The variable domain in full, with the rest retrieved from reference TRBV9 and TRBJ2-5, is DSGVTQTPKHLITATGQRVTLRCSPRSGDLSVYWYQQSLDQGLQFLIQYYNGEERAKGNILERFSAQQFPDLHSELNLSSLELGDSALYFCASSNHRGNQETQYFGPGTRLLVL.

V gene TRBV9 combines with J gene TRBJ2-3; possibly TRBD2 for D (5 bases). In germline, CDR1 is SGDLS, CDR2 YYNGEE. The CDR3 runs 18 residues. V dropped 0 bases and J dropped 4 bases, with 21 bases sitting between them. CDR3 in DNA: TGTGCCAGCAGCGTAGGATTTTCGGGGAGCGTTGTCGCAGATACGCAGTATTTT. This encodes CASSVGFSGSVVADTQYF.

The DNA of the CDR3 is TGTGCCAGCAGCCAAGCACCAGGGGAAACCTACGAGCAGTACTTC. This sequence encodes CASSQAPGETYEQYF. The chain carries TRBV14 and TRBJ2-7; weak D call: TRBD1 (6 bases). CDR1 and CDR2 (germline): SGHDN, FVKESK. The CDR3 is made up of 15 amino acids. The V end was cut by 1 base, the J end by 2 bases, with 12 bases between.

This clone was seen once. The CDR3 is CASSEGPGQPQHF. The CDR3 nucleotides read TGCGCCAGCAGCGAGGGCCCGGGACAGCCCCAGCATTTT. This chain connects TRBV5-1 to TRBJ1-5; D call uncertain. The CDR3 runs 13 residues. In germline, CDR1 is SGHRS, CDR2 YFSETQ. The germline V and J ends were trimmed by 4 bases and 7 bases, with 12 bases remaining between them.

The J gene is TRBJ2-7, the V gene TRBV4-1; TRBD1 aligns across 10 bases. The ends lost 1 base at V and 5 bases at J; junction bases unmatched: 5. Germline V gene sequence: CDR1 MGHRA, CDR2 YSYEKL. This CDR3 is built from 15 residues. The CDR3 is CASSQGGQGEHEQYF. The CDR3 DNA sequence: TGCGCCAGCAGCCAAGGTGGACAGGGGGAACACGAGCAGTACTTC.

The chain has TRBV5-1 and TRBJ2-3, with TRBD2 matching 9 bases. This CDR3 comprises 13 residues. Looked up from germline, CDR1 is SGHRS and CDR2 is YFSETQ. V gave up 5 bases and J gave up 7 bases; unmatched junction bases: 5. Written as DNA, the CDR3 is TGCGCCAGCAGGGCGGGAGGGCCGAATACGCAGTATTTT. The encoded protein is CASRAGGPNTQYF.

CDR3 sequence reads: CAWSVQLAGVNEQFF. The CDR3 nucleotides are TGTGCCTGGAGTGTACAACTAGCGGGGGTTAATGAGCAGTTCTTC. The chain recombines TRBV30 with TRBJ2-1; 11 nucleotides line up with TRBD2. This CDR3 is built from 15 residues. Per germline, CDR1 GTSNPN and CDR2 SVGIG (reference sequence). The trim removed 0 bases at V and 7 bases at J, leaving 5 bases unmatched.

This clone was seen once. The chain links TRBV29-1 to TRBJ2-7, with D possibly matching TRBD1 (5 bases). CDR3 size: 14 residues. V gave up 4 bases and J gave up 1 base, with 14 bases separating them. Germline-derived CDR1 and CDR2 are SQVTM and ANQGSEA. Here the CDR3 DNA reads TGCAGCGTTGTCCCAGGGTCGTTTTCCTACGAGCAGTACTTC. Amino acid sequence: CSVVPGSFSYEQYF.

The J gene is TRBJ2-1, the V gene TRBV11-3; possible D gene TRBD1, 6 bases. In germline, CDR1 is SGHNT, CDR2 YENEEA. The CDR3 contains 15 residues. V gave up 5 bases and J gave up 4 bases, with 15 bases separating them. Here the CDR3 reads CASSQSRGSYNEQFF. The DNA of the CDR3 is TGTGCCAGCAGCCAAAGCAGGGGTTCGTACAATGAGCAGTTCTTC.